The clone carrying this T cell receptor (beta chain) occurred once. Its antigen is undetermined. Per the germline V gene, CDR1 is SGHRS and CDR2 is YFSETQ. The CDR3 extends over 13 amino acids. Trimming removed 0 bases at V and 4 bases at J, with 7 bases between. This sample was taken from a study of T cells in tuberculosis. Regarding time point: new active TB diagnosis, blood taken before or within 7 days of starting treatment. Tuberculosis was confirmed by positive sputum smear and/or M. tuberculosis culture. Measured with immunoSEQ multiplex PCR; TCRdb has only the in-frame clones, and not every one. In the table there are about 34,000 clones, approximately 93% of which are singletons. Study-level results: Classification accuracy was 87% (AUROC 0.90) with the GMM-specific repertoire.

The clonotype was recovered from an adult with tuberculosis. The rearrangement uses TRBV5-1 and TRBJ1-1; perhaps TRBD1 as D (5 bases). Here the sequenced sample was PBMCs, taken at tuberculosis diagnosis. CDR3 region: CASSLDGGTEAFF. Here the CDR3 DNA reads TGCGCCAGCAGCTTGGACGGGGGCACTGAAGCTTTCTTT. Based on the CDR3 plus reference TRBV5-1 and TRBJ1-1, the full variable domain is KAGVTQTPRYLIKTRGQQVTLSCSPISGHRSVSWYQQTPGQGLQFLFEYFSETQRNKGNFPGRFSGRQFSNSRSEMNVSTLELGDSALYLCASSLDGGTEAFFGQGTRLTVV.